This TCR beta chain was recorded in a study of graft-versus-host responses after intestinal transplantation. Whole-study findings and limits: The study associated peak circulating GvH clone levels with early post-transplant HvG declines.

Cell sorting after the reaction yielded proliferating CFSE-low CD3+CD4+ and CD3+CD8+ responders. Method: immunoSEQ multiplex PCR; TCRdb's copy keeps in-frame clones and lacks some. Among 6,500 to 7,500 clones listed, roughly 33% were seen once. This clone was recorded only once. The CDR3 runs to 15 residues. Per the germline V gene, CDR1 is MNHNY and CDR2 is SVGAGI (reference sequence). V lost 2 bases, J lost 5 bases, and 13 bases lay in between. This sequence was found in a human patient who was an organ donor for intestinal transplantation. Here the sequenced sample was alloreactive CD4+ T cells from a mixed lymphocyte reaction culture, taken before transplantation. The subset here: CFSE-low proliferating T cells sorted from roughly six-day pre-transplant mixed lymphocyte reaction (GvH or HvG direction). This chain uses TRBV6-6 with TRBJ1-5; tentative D call: TRBD1 (5 bases). In DNA, the CDR3 is TGTGCCAGCAGTTACGGGGGGGTGGGGGATCAGCCCCAGCATTTT. Its translation: CASSYGGVGDQPQHF.